This T cell receptor beta chain was recovered during a study of blood T cells in healthy people across ages. General study points: Diversity was higher, and naive CD4+ cells more numerous, in long-lived donors than in aged donors.

Turning to this clonotype: The antigen remains undetermined.

A second roughly 7 to 12 cycle PCR used barcoded and J-beta primers. MiXCR, applied by TCRdb to the 5' RACE reads, yields one record per CDR3 protein. This sample carries 600,000 to 850,000 distinct CDR3 sequences, just under 25% of them seen once, and the ten largest clones take roughly a tenth. CDR1 SGHRS and CDR2 YFSETQ come from the germline V gene. The CDR3 runs 16 residues. Trimming removed 1 base from V and 0 bases from J; junction bases left unmatched: 3. These same records also appear under a second study, on T cells of mothers and their children.

The TCR comes from a boy younger than 18 in good health. Sample: blood. The V gene is TRBV5-1, the J gene TRBJ1-3; 8 nucleotides agree with TRBD1. CDR3 residues: CASSLTDRASGNTIYF. DNA for the CDR3: TGCGCCAGCAGCTTGACGGACAGGGCCTCTGGAAACACCATATATTTT.